This TCR beta chain was documented in a study of T cells after yellow fever vaccination. About this clonotype itself: Its antigen is undetermined.

5'RACE template switching generated TCR cDNA, adding a universal primer site and UMIs. MiXCR, applied by TCRdb to the 5' RACE reads, yields one record per CDR3 protein. Of about 340,000 distinct CDR3 sequences in the sample, under 5% were seen once. Study-level results: Once the booster was given, most primary-vaccination clones reappeared, at more than 95% for CD4 and roughly 85% for CD8. A small share of clonotypes appeared in both CD4 and CD8 compartments.

The CDR3 is made up of 14 amino acids. CDR1 and CDR2 from the germline V gene are SGHRS and YFSETQ. With 1 base removed from V and 2 bases from J, the gap between germline ends came to 10 bases. The J gene is TRBJ2-7, the V gene TRBV5-1; D possibly corresponds to TRBD2 (7 bases). The sequencing here drew on PBMCs, taken 5 days after the yellow fever booster vaccination. The TCR originated in a man aged 18 to 35 who received the YFV17D yellow fever vaccine. CDR3 sequence reads: CASSLRRGPYEQYF. The CDR3 DNA reads TGCGCCAGCAGCTTGAGGCGGGGGCCCTACGAGCAGTACTTC.